The source of this T cell receptor beta chain is a study of T cells in Graves' hyperthyroidism and ophthalmopathy. Across the whole study: The blood sample was taken at first diagnosis, before treatment began. General study findings and limits: In simple terms, a model built on 13 V-J features told ophthalmopathy apart from stable hyperthyroidism.

For this clonotype: No antigen is known for it.

Ophthalmopathy patients showed a Clinical Activity Score of at least 3, NOSPECS grade of at least 4 and duration under 3 months. Diagnoses were made from clinical symptoms, serum measures (thyroxine and TRAb), thyroid ultrasound and orbital computed tomography. The TCR beta CDR3 regions underwent amplification using RNA transcripts as the source. A first-round RT-PCR of the TCR CDR3 used the HTBI primer set. TCRdb processed the multiplex PCR reads anew with MiXCR; each CDR3 protein has one entry. The sample has nearly 600,000 distinct CDR3 sequences, 14% seen once. This TCR was recovered from a woman between 18 and 29 years old with Graves' ophthalmopathy. Sequencing was carried out using blood.

In DNA, the CDR3 is TGTGCCAGTAGGACTAGCGGGGGGGGTCCCTACAATGAGCAGTTCTTC. Its translation: CASRTSGGGPYNEQFF. The rearrangement links TRBV19 to TRBJ2-1, with 14 bases lining up with TRBD2. This CDR3 is 16 amino acids long. J gave up 2 bases and V 6 bases, and 3 bases lay outside the gene matches. Looked up from germline, CDR1 is LNHDA and CDR2 is SQIVND (reference sequence).